Listed here are 15 T cell receptor beta chains from one sample, sequenced in a study of OX40 agonist ivuxolimab in advanced cancers. The protocol was immunoSEQ multiplex PCR, while the TCRdb copy is restricted to in-frame clones and leaves out a portion. Among about 94,000 clones listed, more than 75% were seen once. Source: CD4+ or CD8+ T cells sorted from blood, taken in a trial of the OX40 agonist ivuxolimab. The receptors stem from an adult with an advanced solid tumor such as melanoma, head and neck, liver or kidney cancer.

V is TRBV21-1 and J is TRBJ2-2; the table's D call TRBD1 went unverified against the DNA. TRBV21-1 is given as a pseudogene. This CDR3 region has 16 residues. The CDR3 DNA follows: TGTGCCAGCAGCAAAGATAACAGGGGGCCCCACGGGGAGCTGTTTTTT. Protein sequence: CASSKDNRGPHGELFF.

The V gene is TRBV6-1, the J gene TRBJ2-5, with TRBD2 matching over 14 bases. Unmatched junction bases numbered 3, after V lost 7 bases and J lost 5 bases. The CDR3 runs to 14 residues. CDR1 and CDR2 from the germline V gene are MNHNS and SASEGT. CDR3 protein: CASTGTSGSETQYF. The CDR3 coding sequence is TGTGCCAGCACCGGGACTAGCGGGAGTGAGACCCAGTACTTC.

The chain employs TRBV7-2 and TRBJ2-7; no clear D gene. Germline values: CDR1 SGHTA, CDR2 FQGNSA. This CDR3 has 15 residues. Trimming left V 1 base short and J 0 bases short, with 10 bases between. Here the CDR3 DNA reads TGTGCCAGCAGCTTAGATAGCCGAGGCTCCTACGAGCAGTACTTC. Protein product: CASSLDSRGSYEQYF.

The V call is TRBV11-2, the J call TRBJ1-1; perhaps TRBD1 as D (5 bases). Looked up from germline, CDR1 is SGHAT and CDR2 is FQNNGV. This CDR3 comprises 16 residues. Trimming took 1 base from V and 5 from J, leaving 17 bases between them. CDR3 protein: CASSLVGGWGETEAFF. For the CDR3, the DNA is TGTGCCAGCAGCTTAGTTGGGGGTTGGGGGGAGACTGAAGCTTTCTTT.

The chain is built from TRBV18 and TRBJ2-1, with TRBD2 matching over 13 bases. Trimming removed 1 base from V and 0 bases from J; junction bases left unmatched: 3. Germline V gives CDR1 KGHSH, CDR2 LQKENI. CDR3 length equals 18 residues. CDR3: CASSPRLAGGGSYNEQFF. The CDR3 DNA sequence: TGTGCCAGCTCACCACGACTAGCGGGAGGTGGCTCCTACAATGAGCAGTTCTTC.

This chain joins TRBV9 and TRBJ2-3; possible D gene TRBD2, 6 bases. This CDR3 has 16 amino acids. Germline V gives CDR1 SGDLS, CDR2 YYNGEE. V shed 0 bases and J shed 4 bases, with 15 bases lying between them. The CDR3 region is CASSVGLATGADTQYF. The CDR3, as DNA: TGTGCCAGCAGCGTAGGGCTAGCGACCGGTGCAGATACGCAGTATTTT. The full variable domain, in which reference TRBV9 and TRBJ2-3 provide the parts outside the CDR3, is DSGVTQTPKHLITATGQRVTLRCSPRSGDLSVYWYQQSLDQGLQFLIQYYNGEERAKGNILERFSAQQFPDLHSELNLSSLELGDSALYFCASSVGLATGADTQYFGPGTRLTVL.

The chain is built from TRBV11-3 and TRBJ2-7, with TRBD2 matching 7 bases. The CDR3 consists of 16 residues. The V gene's germline CDR1 is SGHNT and CDR2 YENEEA. V was clipped by 7 bases and J by 4 bases; unmatched bases: 16. The CDR3 reads CASTSTYSSSGYEQYF. CDR3 bases: TGTGCCAGCACCTCTACGTACTCGTCTAGCGGATACGAGCAGTACTTC.

The chain uses TRBV7-6 and TRBJ2-5; no reliable D call. There are 14 residues in the CDR3. Germline V CDR1 and CDR2: SGHVS, FNYEAQ. Trimming left V 2 bases short and J 4 bases short, with 11 bases between. CDR3 protein: CASSLQGRAETQYF. In DNA, the CDR3 is TGTGCCAGCAGCTTACAAGGTAGAGCAGAGACCCAGTACTTC.

This chain links TRBV7-3 with TRBJ2-2; TRBD1 might be the D (6 bases). The CDR3 runs to 14 residues. The V end lost 6 bases, the J end lost 3 bases, and 11 bases lay between the germline ends. Looked up from germline, CDR1 is SGHTA and CDR2 is FQGTGA. The CDR3 DNA reads as TGTGCCAGCAGACCGGACAGATACACCGGGGAGCTGTTTTTT. Translating gives CASRPDRYTGELFF.

This clone has only one observation. The chain couples TRBV25-1 to TRBJ2-1; 7 positions match TRBD2. The CDR3 has 17 amino acids. CDR1 and CDR2 from the germline V gene are MGHDK and SYGVNS. V lost 3 bases, J lost 5 bases, and 13 bases stayed unmatched. In DNA form, the CDR3 reads TGTGCCAGCAGTGATCTAGGGGTGGGGGGGTTCAACAATGAGCAGTTCTTC. This encodes CASSDLGVGGFNNEQFF. Variable domain in full (rest from reference TRBV25-1 and TRBJ2-1): EADIYQTPRYLVIGTGKKITLECSQTMGHDKMYWYQQDPGMELHLIHYSYGVNSTEKGDLSSESTVSRIRTEHFPLTLESARPSHTSQYLCASSDLGVGGFNNEQFFGPGTRLTVL.

This clone has only one observation. The chain employs TRBV7-2 and TRBJ2-1; the match to TRBD2 covers 10 bases. The V and J ends lost 3 bases and 4 bases, in that order; junction bases with no gene match: 3. The germline V gene encodes CDR1 SGHTA and CDR2 FQGNSA. The length of the CDR3 is 15 residues. CDR3 sequence: CASSFLAGAYNEQFF. In DNA form, the CDR3 reads TGTGCCAGCAGCTTCCTAGCGGGAGCATACAATGAGCAGTTCTTC.

The chain links TRBV11-3 to TRBJ2-5; 14 bases match TRBD2. The CDR3 has 15 residues. The trim removed 4 bases at V and 3 bases at J, leaving 1 base unmatched. Germline values: CDR1 SGHNT, CDR2 YENEEA. CDR3 sequence reads: CASSSGLAGEETQYF. In DNA, the CDR3 is TGTGCCAGCAGCTCGGGACTAGCGGGAGAAGAGACCCAGTACTTC. The full variable domain, in which reference TRBV11-3 and TRBJ2-5 provide the parts outside the CDR3, is EAGVVQSPRYKIIEKKQPVAFWCNPISGHNTLYWYLQNLGQGPELLIRYENEEAVDDSQLPKDRFSAERLKGVDSTLKIQPAELGDSAVYLCASSSGLAGEETQYFGPGTRLLVL.

The chain is built from TRBV21-1 and TRBJ2-3. TRBV21-1 is noted as a pseudogene. The length of the CDR3 is 16 residues. The CDR3 DNA reads TGTGCCAGCAGCAAAAGTGGGGGCGGGGGCACAGATACGCAGTATTTT. It codes for CASSKSGGGGTDTQYF.

This chain links TRBV11-2 with TRBJ2-4; the D gene is possibly TRBD1 (6 bases). In germline, CDR1 is SGHAT, CDR2 FQNNGV. V was trimmed by 4 bases and J by 0 bases, leaving 10 bases between them. CDR3 length: 15 amino acids. Here the CDR3 reads CASSSLQGAKNIQYF. For the CDR3, the DNA is TGTGCCAGCAGCTCTTTACAGGGAGCCAAAAACATTCAGTACTTC.

The V call is TRBV5-1, the J call TRBJ1-1; perhaps TRBD1 as D (5 bases). CDR3 size: 15 residues. Germline V CDR1 and CDR2: SGHRS, YFSETQ. The ends were cut back, 1 base at V and 4 bases at J, with 14 bases in the middle. CDR3: CASSLLARGITEAFF. As DNA, the CDR3 is TGCGCCAGCAGCTTGTTAGCCCGGGGGATCACTGAAGCTTTCTTT.